This TCR beta chain derives from a study of control samples from healthy donors and cancer patients. TCRdb keeps only in-frame clones here, not all; method: immunoSEQ multiplex PCR. The profile shows roughly 100,000 clones, 75% to 90% of them singletons. The V end lost 5 bases, the J end lost 1 base, and 5 bases lay between the germline ends. This CDR3 is built from 12 residues. Germline values: CDR1 MNHEY, CDR2 SVGAGI. The chain employs TRBV6-5 and TRBJ1-2, with D possibly matching TRBD1 (5 bases). This clonotype was sampled from a man aged 30 to 45 in good health. The sequenced material came from blood. CDR3 in amino acids: CASSQGNYGYTF. CDR3 sequence (DNA): TGTGCCAGCAGTCAGGGTAACTATGGCTACACCTTC.